These 20 T cell receptor beta chains came from one sample sequenced in a study of shared clonotypes between healthy human individuals. Only in-frame clones appear in the TCRdb table, and some are missing; sequencing was by immunoSEQ multiplex PCR. The repertoire holds some 470,000 clones, with 60% to 85% as singletons. The specimen sequenced was PBMCs. These receptors were taken from a woman between 35 and 50 years old in good health. Some clones in this sample may be carry-over from other donors' samples.

The rearrangement joins TRBV4-3 to TRBJ2-7, with D tentatively TRBD1 or TRBD2 (5 bases each). CDR3 length: 18 residues. V was pared by 0 bases and J by 0 bases, with 18 bases between. The germline gives CDR1 LGHNA, CDR2 YSLEER. CDR3 sequence: CASSQDLGPPGPSYEQYF. CDR3 sequence (DNA): TGCGCCAGCAGCCAAGATCTCGGACCGCCGGGACCCTCCTACGAGCAGTACTTC.

The J gene is TRBJ1-2, the V gene TRBV28; D remains ambiguous. V was clipped by 6 bases and J by 5 bases, with 13 bases between them. CDR3 length: 13 residues. The germline V gene encodes CDR1 MDHEN and CDR2 SYDVKM. In DNA, the CDR3 is TGTGCCAGCAGCCTAAATTGGGTATATGGCTACACCTTC. Translation: CASSLNWVYGYTF.

The rearrangement joins TRBV7-9 to TRBJ2-2; 13 bases line up with TRBD2. CDR3 length equals 16 residues. V was pared by 5 bases and J by 6 bases, with 6 bases of the junction left unmatched. The germline CDR1 and CDR2 sequences are SEHNR and FQNEAQ (reference sequence). In DNA, the CDR3 is TGTGCCAGCAGCGCTACTAGCGGGAGGGGGTCCGGGGAGCTGTTTTTT. This codes for CASSATSGRGSGELFF.

The chain uses TRBV7-2 and TRBJ2-7; D could derive from TRBD1 or TRBD2 (7 bases each). Germline values: CDR1 SGHTA, CDR2 FQGNSA. CDR3 length: 15 amino acids. The V end lost 4 bases, the J end lost 0 bases, and 13 bases lay between the germline ends. The DNA for the CDR3 is TGTGCCAGCAGCTCCAGGGGGGGACTCTCCTACGAGCAGTACTTC. Translated, it gives CASSSRGGLSYEQYF.

Only a few counts were recorded for this clone. V is TRBV12-5 and J is TRBJ1-5; a possible D gene is TRBD1 (5 bases). In germline, CDR1 is LGHNT, CDR2 FRNRAP. V was cut by 2 bases and J by 5 bases, with 10 bases left in between. This CDR3 comprises 14 residues. DNA of the CDR3: TGTGCTAGTGGTTTGACCCTGACAGATCAGCCCCAGCATTTT. Translated, it gives CASGLTLTDQPQHF.

The chain carries TRBV27 and TRBJ2-2; 9 bases line up with TRBD2. This CDR3 region has 19 residues. V dropped 1 base and J dropped 1; count of bases not matched to a gene: 10. Germline lookup yields CDR1 MNHEY and CDR2 SMNVEV (reference sequence). CDR3 DNA: TGTGCCAGCAGTTTATTAGGCCTTCAAGCGGGAGGGAACACCGGGGAGCTGTTTTTT. This sequence encodes CASSLLGLQAGGNTGELFF.

The J gene is TRBJ2-1, the V gene TRBV29-1; 8 nucleotides align to TRBD1. The junction had 10 bases not matched to a gene; V was cut back by 7 bases and J by 8 bases. In germline, CDR1 is SQVTM, CDR2 ANQGSEA. The CDR3 sequence is 13 residues long. The CDR3 loop is CSADPTGAHEQFF. The CDR3 DNA follows: TGCAGCGCGGACCCGACAGGGGCCCATGAGCAGTTCTTC.

V is TRBV18 and J is TRBJ2-5; D perhaps matches TRBD2 (6 bases). The CDR3 contains 17 residues. V shed 1 base and J shed 4 bases, with 19 bases lying between them. Germline loops: CDR1 KGHSH, CDR2 LQKENI. The CDR3 region is CASSPLRKRERRETQYF. CDR3 DNA: TGTGCCAGCTCACCACTGCGTAAACGGGAGCGGCGAGAGACCCAGTACTTC.

The V and J genes are TRBV4-2 and TRBJ2-5, with TRBD2 matching over 10 bases. J was trimmed by 3 bases and V by 3 bases; bases with no gene match: 7. Per the germline V gene, CDR1 is LGHNA and CDR2 is YNFKEQ. The CDR3 length is 16 residues. The CDR3 spells CASSQRWTSGEETQYF. CDR3 DNA: TGTGCCAGCAGCCAGCGATGGACTAGCGGAGAAGAGACCCAGTACTTC.

This chain links TRBV29-1 with TRBJ2-1; 10 positions agree with TRBD1. This CDR3 has 15 amino acids. J gave up 6 bases and V 2 bases, and 7 bases lay outside the gene matches. CDR1 and CDR2 (germline): SQVTM, ANQGSEA. CDR3 sequence (DNA): TGCAGCGTTGAACGGGACAGGGGTTCGGTCAATGAGCAGTTCTTC. It translates to CSVERDRGSVNEQFF.

This clone was counted once. The genes are TRBV5-4 and TRBJ1-1; tentative D call: TRBD1 (5 bases). The V gene's germline CDR1 is SGHNT and CDR2 YYREEE (reference sequence). CDR3 size: 18 residues. The V gene lost 4 bases and the J gene lost 4 bases, with 26 bases spanning the gap. The CDR3 protein is CASSPSRGSLMGSTEAFF. The CDR3 DNA sequence: TGTGCCAGCAGCCCATCCCGGGGCAGTTTGATGGGGAGCACTGAAGCTTTCTTT.

The rearrangement uses TRBV6-1 and TRBJ2-2, with TRBD2 matching over 8 bases. This CDR3 spans 15 amino acids. Per the germline V gene, CDR1 is MNHNS and CDR2 is SASEGT. Germline trimming cut 6 bases from V and 3 bases from J; bases unmatched to any gene: 6. The CDR3: CASRGGGPDTGELFF. CDR3 in DNA: TGTGCCAGCAGAGGCGGGGGGCCGGACACCGGGGAGCTGTTTTTT.

The CDR3 nucleotides read TGCGCCAGCAGCTTGGGGGTCGCGGGCGGGAGGGCCGGGAGAAAGGTATACGAGCAGTACTTC. Amino acid sequence: CASSLGVAGGRAGRKVYEQYF. V is TRBV5-1 and J is TRBJ2-7, with 9 bases identical to TRBD2. The CDR3 has 21 amino acids. V gave up 0 bases and J gave up 4 bases; unmatched junction bases: 23. Germline V CDR1 and CDR2: SGHRS, YFSETQ. The full variable domain, in which reference TRBV5-1 and TRBJ2-7 provide the parts outside the CDR3, is KAGVTQTPRYLIKTRGQQVTLSCSPISGHRSVSWYQQTPGQGLQFLFEYFSETQRNKGNFPGRFSGRQFSNSRSEMNVSTLELGDSALYLCASSLGVAGGRAGRKVYEQYFGPGTRLTVT.

This sequence joins TRBV4-2 and TRBJ2-7; 7 nucleotides line up with TRBD2. This CDR3 is built from 14 residues. The germline V gene has CDR1 LGHNA and CDR2 YNFKEQ. Trimming cost V 4 bases and J 3 bases; bases outside gene matches: 6. CDR3 sequence: CASSPSRTSYEQYF. The CDR3 coding sequence is TGTGCCAGCAGCCCGAGCCGGACTAGCTACGAGCAGTACTTC.

The chain links TRBV29-1 to TRBJ2-3, with 7 bases identical to TRBD2. CDR1 and CDR2 (germline): SQVTM, ANQGSEA. The CDR3 loop spans 11 amino acids. V was clipped by 3 bases and J by 10 bases; unmatched bases: 4. This CDR3 is CSVETSHPQYF. CDR3 bases: TGCAGCGTTGAGACTAGCCATCCGCAGTATTTT.

The table lists this clone with a count of one. The rearrangement joins TRBV11-2 to TRBJ2-1, with 9 bases fitting TRBD2. The germline V gene has CDR1 SGHAT and CDR2 FQNNGV. V shed 3 bases and J 6 bases; nucleotides not matched to a gene: 6. This CDR3 has 15 residues. The CDR3 region is CASSFFLAGSNEQFF. The CDR3, as DNA: TGTGCCAGCAGCTTTTTTCTAGCGGGGTCCAATGAGCAGTTCTTC.

The chain carries TRBV2 and TRBJ1-5; D call uncertain. Trimming removed 3 bases at V and 6 bases at J, with 12 bases between. The V gene's germline CDR1 is SNHLY and CDR2 FYNNEI. The CDR3 totals 14 residues. The CDR3 DNA reads TGTGCCAGCAGTGACCGGGTACGGACTCAGCCCCAGCATTTT. Protein: CASSDRVRTQPQHF.

The chain couples TRBV6-5 to TRBJ2-1; TRBD1 might be the D (6 bases). V gave up 0 bases and J gave up 4 bases, with 13 bases separating them. Germline V gene sequence: CDR1 MNHEY, CDR2 SVGAGI. There are 16 residues in the CDR3. CDR3 nucleotide sequence: TGTGCCAGCAGTTACTCATTCCAGGGGTCGTACAATGAGCAGTTCTTC. This gives the protein CASSYSFQGSYNEQFF.

This chain links TRBV5-1 with TRBJ2-7; 11 bases map to TRBD1. The CDR3 sequence is 15 residues long. The junction had 5 bases not matched to a gene; V was cut back by 0 bases and J by 6 bases. Germline loops: CDR1 SGHRS, CDR2 YFSETQ. The CDR3 spells CASSLEPGQGVEQYF. In DNA form, the CDR3 reads TGCGCCAGCAGCTTGGAGCCGGGACAGGGGGTCGAGCAGTACTTC. Together with reference TRBV5-1 and TRBJ2-7, the CDR3 gives the full variable domain: KAGVTQTPRYLIKTRGQQVTLSCSPISGHRSVSWYQQTPGQGLQFLFEYFSETQRNKGNFPGRFSGRQFSNSRSEMNVSTLELGDSALYLCASSLEPGQGVEQYFGPGTRLTVT.

A few counts support this clone. The chain has TRBV6-1 and TRBJ1-1; no reliable D call. The CDR3 is 11 amino acids. Germline V CDR1 and CDR2: MNHNS, SASEGT. Trimming took off 6 bases at V and 10 bases at J, with 12 bases between the two ends. The CDR3 loop reads CASSQGGRAFF. CDR3 in DNA: TGTGCCAGCAGCCAAGGAGGAAGAGCTTTCTTT.